The 5 T cell receptor beta chains presented below share a single source sample, sequenced in a study of T cell responses to AZD1222 COVID-19 vaccine. Libraries were prepared by immunoSEQ multiplex PCR; TCRdb keeps only in-frame clonotypes and omits some of them. Of fewer than 200,000 clones in the sample, about 87% are singletons; the top ten hold 5% to 7.5%. Sequenced here: peripheral blood, sampled on day 0 of AZD1222 vaccination. These receptors came from an adult in good health.

The rearrangement links TRBV28 to TRBJ1-2; D is ambiguous. This CDR3 spans 12 amino acids. Germline CDR1 reads MDHEN; CDR2 reads SYDVKM. The V end was cut by 2 bases, the J end by 4 bases, with 5 bases between. In DNA, the CDR3 is TGTGCCAGCAGTTTAGGCGGCTATGGCTACACCTTC. It is translated as CASSLGGYGYTF.

This chain connects TRBV10-2 to TRBJ2-1; D uncertain. Per the germline V gene, CDR1 is WSHSY and CDR2 is SAAADI. The CDR3 covers 16 residues. Trimming pared 2 bases from V and 0 bases from J, leaving 11 bases between. The CDR3 region is CASSEPTRSSYNEQFF. Here the CDR3 DNA reads TGCGCCAGCAGTGAGCCTACTCGGAGCTCCTACAATGAGCAGTTCTTC.

This chain connects TRBV7-2 to TRBJ2-7; 9 nucleotides align to TRBD2. The CDR3 runs 18 residues. Germline-derived CDR1 and CDR2 are SGHTA and FQGNSA. J lost 2 bases, V lost 4 bases, and 15 bases had no gene match. Written as DNA, the CDR3 is TGTGCCAGCAGCTCAGAGCGTCCGAGGACTAGCGTCACCTACGAGCAGTACTTC. Translating it yields CASSSERPRTSVTYEQYF.

The chain uses TRBV10-3 and TRBJ1-5; D may be TRBD1 (5 bases). Germline CDR1 reads ENHRY; CDR2 reads SYGVKD. The CDR3 extends over 13 amino acids. Between the trimmed V and J ends, which lost 6 bases and 7 bases, there was a span of 13 bases. This CDR3 reads CAISAGSRQPQHF. DNA for the CDR3: TGTGCCATCAGCGCAGGGAGCAGACAGCCCCAGCATTTT.

In its sample, this clone was seen once. This chain connects TRBV7-9 to TRBJ2-5, with D hard to call. The V end was cut by 4 bases, the J end by 5 bases, with 5 bases between. Germline CDR1 is SEHNR and CDR2 is FQNEAQ (reference sequence). This CDR3 region has 11 residues. The CDR3 reads CASSSSETQYF. CDR3 in DNA: TGTGCCAGCAGCTCCTCCGAGACCCAGTACTTC.